Below, 24 T cell receptor beta chains from the same sample are listed, as sequenced in a study of blood T cells in healthy people across ages. Using a J-beta primer mix together with a sample-barcoded 5' primer, a second PCR was run for roughly 6 to 12 cycles. Using its own MiXCR run on the 5' RACE reads, TCRdb lists one record per CDR3 protein. This repertoire shows some 730,000 distinct CDR3 sequences, about a fifth found once; its top ten account for approximately 20%. The sequenced sample was blood. Receptors originate from an older man in good health.

This clonotype was seen a few times. This chain connects TRBV12-3 or TRBV12-4 to TRBJ2-7; D call uncertain. The CDR3 has 13 residues. Trimming removed 4 bases at V and 4 bases at J, with 11 bases between. CDR3 sequence: CASSSGAKYEQYF. CDR3 nucleotide sequence: TGTGCCAGCAGTTCCGGCGCTAAATACGAGCAGTACTTC.

This clonotype has a handful of counts. The rearrangement links TRBV4-1 to TRBJ2-7; 7 nucleotides align to TRBD1. The J segment lost 2 bases and the V segment lost 1 base, leaving 8 bases of the junction unmatched. The CDR3 length is 16 residues. Germline V gene sequence: CDR1 MGHRA, CDR2 YSYEKL. The CDR3 protein is CASSQGSRDRTYEQYF. CDR3 DNA sequence: TGCGCCAGCAGCCAAGGGTCCCGGGACAGAACCTACGAGCAGTACTTC.

The V and J genes are TRBV18 and TRBJ1-2, with D possibly matching TRBD1 (6 bases). Per the germline V gene, CDR1 is KGHSH and CDR2 is LQKENI. V lost 8 bases and J 0 bases, leaving 10 bases between the germline ends. The CDR3 covers 13 residues. CDR3 in DNA: TGTGCCAGCACTCCAGGGGCTAACTATGGCTACACCTTC. Protein: CASTPGANYGYTF.

The J gene is TRBJ1-4, the V gene TRBV20-1; possibly TRBD1 for D (6 bases). V lost 1 base and J 3 bases, leaving 6 bases between the germline ends. Germline V gene sequence: CDR1 DFQATT, CDR2 SNEGSKA (reference sequence). The CDR3 length is 13 residues. CDR3 sequence (DNA): TGCAGTGCTAGAGGGACAGCTAATGAAAAACTGTTTTTT. Translation gives CSARGTANEKLFF.

The chain uses TRBV7-2 and TRBJ2-1; the D gene is possibly TRBD2 (6 bases). The length of the CDR3 is 13 residues. CDR1 is SGHTA, CDR2 FQGNSA, per germline. V dropped 4 bases and J dropped 9 bases, with 13 bases sitting between them. Here the CDR3 reads CASSWRGYGEQFF. CDR3 coding DNA: TGTGCCAGCAGCTGGAGGGGTTACGGTGAGCAGTTCTTC.

The CDR3 loop reads CSVEGPADGYTF. CDR3 in DNA: TGCAGCGTTGAAGGTCCAGCCGATGGCTACACCTTC. This sequence joins TRBV29-1 and TRBJ1-2; D is unclear. Between the trimmed V and J ends, which lost 1 base and 6 bases, there was a span of 9 bases. Germline V CDR1 and CDR2: SQVTM, ANQGSEA. The CDR3 is 12 amino acids.

The CDR3 is CSALDPNTEAFF. The CDR3 bases are TGCAGTGCTCTGGACCCGAACACTGAAGCTTTCTTT. The V and J genes are TRBV20-1 and TRBJ1-1; D call uncertain. From germline, CDR1 is DFQATT and CDR2 SNEGSKA (reference sequence). The CDR3 runs 12 residues. The V gene lost 5 bases and the J gene lost 1 base, with 8 bases spanning the gap.

This clonotype occurred a few times. This sequence joins TRBV27 and TRBJ1-2; 11 bases are shared with TRBD1. Losses at the gene ends were 6 bases for V and 0 bases for J; bases not matched to a gene: 3. CDR3 size: 15 residues. The germline CDR1 and CDR2 sequences are MNHEY and SMNVEV (reference sequence). The CDR3 protein is CASRDRGRPNYGYTF. CDR3 in DNA: TGTGCCAGCAGGGACAGGGGGCGCCCTAACTATGGCTACACCTTC.

This clonotype was observed a handful of times. The genes are TRBV15 and TRBJ1-2; unclear D gene. V was clipped by 0 bases and J by 2 bases, with 10 bases between them. CDR1 and CDR2 from the germline V gene are LNHNV and YYDKDF (reference sequence). The CDR3 spans 15 residues. DNA for the CDR3: TGTGCCACCAGCAGAGATCTAACGACAAACTATGGCTACACCTTC. It translates to CATSRDLTTNYGYTF.

At least ten counts were recorded for this clonotype. The rearrangement links TRBV29-1 to TRBJ2-5; 9 bases map to TRBD2. Germline values: CDR1 SQVTM, CDR2 ANQGSEA. Unmatched junction bases numbered 8, after V lost 4 bases and J lost 5 bases. This CDR3 spans 14 amino acids. The CDR3 region has the DNA TGCAGCGTTGCCGGGACTAGCTTCGGTGAGACCCAGTACTTC. Translation: CSVAGTSFGETQYF.

A few counts support this clonotype. The rearrangement links TRBV5-1 to TRBJ2-5; 9 bases line up with TRBD2. This CDR3 spans 16 amino acids. V lost 0 bases and J lost 2; bases outside the gene matches: 5. The germline gives CDR1 SGHRS, CDR2 YFSETQ. The CDR3 coding sequence is TGCGCCAGCAGCTTGGCAGCGGGGGGCCCTCAAGAGACCCAGTACTTC. Translation gives CASSLAAGGPQETQYF. Combining the CDR3 with reference TRBV5-1 and TRBJ2-5 gives the whole variable domain KAGVTQTPRYLIKTRGQQVTLSCSPISGHRSVSWYQQTPGQGLQFLFEYFSETQRNKGNFPGRFSGRQFSNSRSEMNVSTLELGDSALYLCASSLAAGGPQETQYFGPGTRLLVL.

Only a few counts were recorded for this clonotype. The J gene is TRBJ2-7, the V gene TRBV7-2, with D unresolved. With the DNA end fitting TRBJ2-5 better, the J assignment may be wrong. The CDR3 runs 14 residues. Looked up from germline, CDR1 is SGHTA and CDR2 is FQGNSA. For the CDR3, the DNA is TGTGCCAGCAGCTTAGATATTGTCCAAGAGACCCAGTACTTC. This encodes CASSLDIVQETQYF.

The sample holds a few counts of this clonotype. The chain employs TRBV20-1 and TRBJ2-1; D might be TRBD2 (5 bases). The J call is doubtful: the DNA matches TRBJ2-7 better. CDR3 length: 12 amino acids. Germline values: CDR1 DFQATT, CDR2 SNEGSKA (reference sequence). DNA for the CDR3: TGCAGTGCTGCCCGGGAATCCTACGAGCAGTACTTC. Translation gives CSAARESYEQYF.

The genes are TRBV20-1 and TRBJ2-2, with D perhaps TRBD2 (5 bases). Germline-derived CDR1 and CDR2 are DFQATT and SNEGSKA (reference sequence). V gave up 0 bases and J gave up 4 bases, with 12 bases separating them. CDR3 length: 15 amino acids. The CDR3 DNA reads TGCAGTGCTAGAGAACGAGAGGGTAGCACCGGGGAGCTGTTTTTT. Protein product: CSAREREGSTGELFF.

This clonotype was counted between two and nine times. This chain joins TRBV9 and TRBJ2-7; D might be TRBD1 (5 bases). The CDR3 sequence is 15 residues long. Trimming stripped 0 bases from V and 0 bases from J, with 10 bases between. CDR1 SGDLS and CDR2 YYNGEE come from the germline V gene. For the CDR3, the DNA is TGTGCCAGCAGCGTAGGGACACAGAACTCCTACGAGCAGTACGTC. Translating gives CASSVGTQNSYEQYV.

This clonotype appeared a few times. The J gene is TRBJ2-5, the V gene TRBV7-7, with 8 bases lining up with TRBD2. Losses at the gene ends were 5 bases for V and 3 bases for J; bases not matched to a gene: 17. Germline-derived CDR1 and CDR2 are SSHAT and FNYEAQ (reference sequence). The CDR3 consists of 18 residues. The CDR3 spells CASSPTRALAGIEETQYF. CDR3 DNA: TGTGCCAGCAGCCCGACGCGGGCCCTAGCGGGCATAGAAGAGACCCAGTACTTC.

The genes are TRBV20-1 and TRBJ2-5, with a possible D match to TRBD1 (6 bases). The V end lost 2 bases, the J end lost 5 bases, and 15 bases lay between the germline ends. In germline, CDR1 is DFQATT, CDR2 SNEGSKA (reference sequence). The CDR3 has 14 residues. CDR3 protein: CSARTQGRGETQYF. In DNA, the CDR3 is TGCAGTGCTAGAACCCAGGGGCGCGGGGAGACCCAGTACTTC.

The J gene is TRBJ2-4, the V gene TRBV24-1; TRBD2 matches at 7 bases. Germline loops: CDR1 KGHDR, CDR2 SFDVKD. J lost 3 bases, V lost 10 bases, and 14 bases had no gene match. The length of the CDR3 is 16 residues. In DNA, the CDR3 is TGTGCCACTCAGGACGGGACTATCTCTAGCAAAAACATTCAGTACTTC. Its translation is CATQDGTISSKNIQYF.

This clonotype was counted between two and nine times. The chain recombines TRBV7-8 with TRBJ1-2; tentative D call: TRBD1 (5 bases). V gave up 4 bases and J gave up 1 base, with 10 bases separating them. The CDR3 contains 14 residues. Per the germline V gene, CDR1 is SGHVS and CDR2 is FQNEAQ. The CDR3 region is CASSYETVNYGYTF. DNA of the CDR3: TGTGCCAGCAGCTACGAGACAGTTAACTATGGCTACACCTTC.

This clonotype was seen more than once but under ten times. The V and J genes are TRBV2 and TRBJ1-1; D may be TRBD1 (5 bases). CDR1 is SNHLY, CDR2 FYNNEI, per germline. The CDR3 has 14 residues. V was clipped by 6 bases and J by 1 base, with 12 bases between them. In DNA, the CDR3 is TGTGCCAGCAGCGGCCAGGGCCCGAACACTGAAGCTTTCTTT. Its translation: CASSGQGPNTEAFF.

In this sample, this clonotype turned up a few times. The chain uses TRBV7-2 and TRBJ2-1; the D gene is possibly TRBD2 (6 bases). Germline values: CDR1 SGHTA, CDR2 FQGNSA. The CDR3 loop spans 15 amino acids. Deletions cut 2 bases from V and 0 bases from J, with 8 bases between. The CDR3 sequence: CASSLYGSSYNEQFF. Here the CDR3 DNA reads TGTGCCAGCAGCTTATACGGGAGCTCCTACAATGAGCAGTTCTTC.

V gene TRBV14 combines with J gene TRBJ1-4; tentative D call: TRBD1 (6 bases). Trimming cost V 2 bases and J 0 bases, with 19 bases left between them. Germline-derived CDR1 and CDR2 are SGHDN and FVKESK. This CDR3 has 19 amino acids. The CDR3 sequence: CASSQRRPTGFTTNEKLFF. The CDR3 DNA follows: TGTGCCAGCAGCCAAAGAAGGCCTACAGGGTTCACAACTAATGAAAAACTGTTTTTT.

This chain uses TRBV19 with TRBJ2-1, with D unclear. In germline, CDR1 is LNHDA, CDR2 SQIVND (reference sequence). V was cut by 3 bases and J by 9 bases, with 9 bases left in between. The CDR3 totals 12 residues. The CDR3: CASSIGVAEQFF. The CDR3 nucleotides read TGTGCCAGTAGTATTGGAGTGGCTGAGCAGTTCTTC.

The rearrangement uses TRBV5-1 and TRBJ1-6, with 11 bases that match TRBD1. V lost 5 bases to trimming and J lost 7 bases; unmatched junction nucleotides: 2. From germline, CDR1 is SGHRS and CDR2 YFSETQ. The CDR3 is 14 amino acids. CDR3 nucleotides: TGCGCCAGCAGACGGGACAGGGGGAATTCACCCCTCCACTTT. This gives the protein CASRRDRGNSPLHF.